This T cell receptor beta chain was captured by sequencing in a study of a mutant IDH1 vaccine in newly diagnosed glioma. Turning to the study itself: Receipt of radiotherapy, temozolomide, or both preceded the study, and most received both.

Some clones are missing from TCRdb's copy, which holds only in-frame ones; the method was immunoSEQ multiplex PCR. Counted here are around 89,000 clones, about 83% occurring once; the ten biggest clones make up 7% to 9%. The CDR3 loop spans 11 amino acids. The V gene lost 10 bases and the J gene lost 6 bases, with 12 bases spanning the gap. Germline V CDR1 and CDR2: LNHDA, SQIVND (reference sequence). Concerning this clone itself: What it binds is unknown.

The sample's time point: baseline, week 1 (first vaccination visit). Noted treatment: pre-vaccination baseline after standard-of-care therapy. Study-wide findings and caveats: There seemed to be no relation between pseudoprogression and changes in top peripheral T cell clonotypes.

Material: PBMCs, obtained from a glioma patient treated with radiotherapy, temozolomide or both. The chain has TRBV19 and TRBJ1-2; D is uncertain. This TCR was sampled from a woman aged 45-59 years with glioma. CDR3 nucleotides: TGTGCCACAGGACCAGAGAATGGCTACACCTTC. This codes for CATGPENGYTF.